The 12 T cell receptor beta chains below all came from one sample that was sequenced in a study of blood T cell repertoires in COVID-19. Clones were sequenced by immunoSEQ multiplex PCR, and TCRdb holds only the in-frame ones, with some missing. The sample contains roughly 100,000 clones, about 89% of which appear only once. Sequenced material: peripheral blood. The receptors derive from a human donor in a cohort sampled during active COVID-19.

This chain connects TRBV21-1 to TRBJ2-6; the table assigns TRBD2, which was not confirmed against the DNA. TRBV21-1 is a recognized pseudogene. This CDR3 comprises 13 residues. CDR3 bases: TGTGCCAGCAGTCGTGCTGGGGCCAACGTCCTGACTTTC. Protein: CASSRAGANVLTF.

CDR3 nucleotide sequence: TGTGCCAGCAGCCCCGGACTAGCGGGAGGTGAAGATACGCAGTATTTT. Encoded protein: CASSPGLAGGEDTQYF. The V gene is TRBV5-4, the J gene TRBJ2-3; TRBD2 aligns across 14 bases. V shed 4 bases, J shed 5 bases, and the junction held 6 bases outside the gene matches. In germline, CDR1 is SGHNT, CDR2 YYREEE (reference sequence). This CDR3 has 16 amino acids.

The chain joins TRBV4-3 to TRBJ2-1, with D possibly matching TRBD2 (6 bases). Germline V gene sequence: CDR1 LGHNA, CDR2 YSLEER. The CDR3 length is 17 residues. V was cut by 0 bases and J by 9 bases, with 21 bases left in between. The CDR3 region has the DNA TGCGCCAGCAGCCAAGATTCGGCTAGCGTGGGGTGGCGTGAGCAGTTCTTC. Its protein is CASSQDSASVGWREQFF.

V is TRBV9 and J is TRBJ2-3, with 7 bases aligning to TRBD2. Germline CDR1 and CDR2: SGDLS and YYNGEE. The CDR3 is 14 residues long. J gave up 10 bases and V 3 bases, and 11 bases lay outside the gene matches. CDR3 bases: TGTGCCAGCAGCGATTACCCTGGACTAGTAGCGCAGTATTTT. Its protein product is CASSDYPGLVAQYF.

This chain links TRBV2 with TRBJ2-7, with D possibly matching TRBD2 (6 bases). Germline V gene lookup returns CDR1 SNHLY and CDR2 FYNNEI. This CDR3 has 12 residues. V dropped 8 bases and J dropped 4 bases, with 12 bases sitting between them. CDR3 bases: TGTGCCAGCGGAGGGCATGGGTACGAGCAGTACTTC. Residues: CASGGHGYEQYF. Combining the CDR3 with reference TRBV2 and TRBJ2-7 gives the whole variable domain EPEVTQTPSHQVTQMGQEVILRCVPISNHLYFYWYRQILGQKVEFLVSFYNNEISEKSEIFDDQFSVERPDGSNFTLKIRSTKLEDSAMYFCASGGHGYEQYFGPGTRLTVT.

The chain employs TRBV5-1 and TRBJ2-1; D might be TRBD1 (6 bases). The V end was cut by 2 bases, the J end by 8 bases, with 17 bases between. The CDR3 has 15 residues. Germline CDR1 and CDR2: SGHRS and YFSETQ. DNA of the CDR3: TGCGCCAGCAGCTTTACCCGGGACATAGTACATGAGCAGTTCTTC. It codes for CASSFTRDIVHEQFF.

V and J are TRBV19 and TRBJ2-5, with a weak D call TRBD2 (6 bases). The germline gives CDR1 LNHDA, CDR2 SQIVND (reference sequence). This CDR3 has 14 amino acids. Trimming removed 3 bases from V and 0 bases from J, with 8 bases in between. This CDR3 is CASSIGGNQETQYF. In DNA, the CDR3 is TGTGCCAGTAGTATCGGAGGGAACCAAGAGACCCAGTACTTC.

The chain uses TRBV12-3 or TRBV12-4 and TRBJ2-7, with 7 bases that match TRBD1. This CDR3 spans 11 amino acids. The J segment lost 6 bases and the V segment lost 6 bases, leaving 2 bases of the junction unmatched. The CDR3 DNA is TGTGCCAGCAGGAACAGGGGCGAGCAGTACTTC. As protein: CASRNRGEQYF.

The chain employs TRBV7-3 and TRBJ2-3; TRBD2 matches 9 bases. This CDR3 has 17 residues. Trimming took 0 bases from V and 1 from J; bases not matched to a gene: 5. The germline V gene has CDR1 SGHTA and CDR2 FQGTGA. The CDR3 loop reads CASSLTAGGRGTDTQYF. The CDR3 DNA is TGTGCCAGCAGCTTAACGGCGGGAGGGCGGGGCACAGATACGCAGTATTTT. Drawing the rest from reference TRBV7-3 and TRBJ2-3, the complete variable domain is GAGVSQTPSNKVTEKGKYVELRCDPISGHTALYWYRQSLGQGPEFLIYFQGTGAADDSGLPNDRFFAVRPEGSVSTLKIQRTERGDSAVYLCASSLTAGGRGTDTQYFGPGTRLTVL.

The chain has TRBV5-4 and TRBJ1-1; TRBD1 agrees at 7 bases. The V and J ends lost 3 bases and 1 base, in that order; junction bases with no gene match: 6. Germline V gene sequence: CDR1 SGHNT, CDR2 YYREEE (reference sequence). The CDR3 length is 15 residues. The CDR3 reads CASSWTGQKNTEAFF. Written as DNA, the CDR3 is TGTGCCAGCAGCTGGACAGGACAGAAGAACACTGAAGCTTTCTTT.

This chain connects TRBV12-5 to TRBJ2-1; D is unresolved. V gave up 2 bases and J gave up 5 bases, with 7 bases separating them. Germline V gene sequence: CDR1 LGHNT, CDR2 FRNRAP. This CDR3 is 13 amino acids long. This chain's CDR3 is CASGLSPDNEQFF. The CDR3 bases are TGTGCTAGTGGTTTGTCCCCCGACAATGAGCAGTTCTTC.

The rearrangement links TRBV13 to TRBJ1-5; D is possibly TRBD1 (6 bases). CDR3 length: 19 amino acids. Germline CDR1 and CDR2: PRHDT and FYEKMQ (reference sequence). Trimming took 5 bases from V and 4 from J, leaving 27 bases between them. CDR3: CASSPTPGHRQDVNQPQHF. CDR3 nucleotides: TGTGCCAGCAGCCCTACTCCGGGACATCGCCAAGATGTGAATCAGCCCCAGCATTTT.